A selection of T cell receptor beta chains follows, all from one sample in a study of T cells in Graves' hyperthyroidism and ophthalmopathy. Using its own MiXCR run on the multiplex PCR reads, TCRdb lists one record per CDR3 protein. The data contain roughly 700,000 distinct CDR3 sequences, 17% of them singletons. Sequences were obtained from blood. Receptors were obtained from a man between 50 and 59 years old with Graves' hyperthyroidism. The conserved cysteine and the conserved F or W are not part of the CDR3 here. The order of the fields is V gene, J gene, CDR3 protein.

TRBV5-5	TRBJ2-5	ASRPDLPAEAQY
TRBV5-1	TRBJ2-7	ASSLPDVGEQY
TRBV5-1	TRBJ1-1	ASTDRANTEAF
TRBV3-1	TRBJ2-6	ASSQIVFGRRANSGANVLT
TRBV6-1	TRBJ1-5	ASSEAGREPQH
TRBV18	TRBJ2-2	ASSPRDVTDGGELF
TRBV28	TRBJ2-1	ASSWGDGAYNEQF
TRBV12-3/TRBV12-4	TRBJ1-4	ASSWTENEKLF
TRBV28	TRBJ2-3	ASTPRPNTLITSTDTQY
TRBV7-2	TRBJ2-2	ASSRGTVNTGELF
TRBV12-3/TRBV12-4	TRBJ2-2	ASSVHGLAGAGGELF
TRBV7-3	TRBJ2-1	ASSSGLAGAYEQF
TRBV7-2	TRBJ2-1	ASSLARAKEDEQF
TRBV27	TRBJ2-3	ASSWARADTQY
TRBV20-1	TRBJ2-7	SARDVRIGGNSYEQY
TRBV5-1	TRBJ1-2	ASSLSLDSGGYT
TRBV5-6	TRBJ1-5	ASSLGDRTLNQPQH
TRBV2	TRBJ2-7	ASSERNRLYEQY
TRBV27	TRBJ2-5	ASSLSITGQQETQY
TRBV7-9	TRBJ2-5	ASSSYRAPGEETQY
TRBV28	TRBJ2-3	ASSLLYSGGATDTQY
TRBV28	TRBJ2-1	ASSFLGSWSYNEQF